The 6 T cell receptor beta chains below all came from one sample that was sequenced in a study of blood T cells in healthy people across ages. Sample-barcoded 5' priming and a J-beta primer mix drove a second PCR of roughly 7 to 11 cycles. TCRdb ran MiXCR on the 5' RACE reads and lists one entry per CDR3 protein. The table shows more than 600,000 distinct CDR3 sequences, with 20% to 25% occurring only once. The same specimen was also included in a second study, on T cells of mothers and their children.

Sequenced: blood. The origin of the receptors is a boy younger than 18 in good health.

The chain is built from TRBV6-2 or TRBV6-3 and TRBJ2-7; unclear D gene. Germline CDR1 is MNHEY and CDR2 is SVGEGT. Trimming stripped 6 bases from V and 5 bases from J, with 14 bases between. This CDR3 is built from 13 residues. The CDR3 is CASSPEWVHEQYF. CDR3 coding DNA: TGTGCCAGCAGCCCGGAGTGGGTCCACGAGCAGTACTTC.

This clonotype has ten or more counts. The V and J genes are TRBV28 and TRBJ2-7; tentatively, D is TRBD1 (6 bases). CDR3 size: 15 residues. V lost 3 bases and J lost 4, with 16 bases in between. CDR1 is MDHEN and CDR2 is SYDVKM in the germline V gene. CDR3 DNA: TGTGCCAGCAGTTTGGGGGCCCCGCCGGTGTACGAGCAGTACTTC. Amino acids: CASSLGAPPVYEQYF.

The V and J genes are TRBV7-2 and TRBJ1-4; D call uncertain. CDR1 is SGHTA, CDR2 FQGNSA, per germline. V was cut by 6 bases and J by 11 bases, with 13 bases left in between. This CDR3 has 12 amino acids. The CDR3 protein is CASSEGLRKLFF. CDR3 bases: TGTGCCAGCAGTGAAGGGTTAAGGAAACTGTTTTTT.

This clonotype was counted between two and nine times. The V and J genes are TRBV4-2 and TRBJ2-3; 13 bases are shared with TRBD2. CDR3 size: 17 residues. The ends lost 4 bases at V and 3 bases at J; junction bases unmatched: 7. Germline V lookup: CDR1 LGHNA, CDR2 YNFKEQ. CDR3 nucleotide sequence: TGTGCCAGCAGCCGATTACTAGCGGGGGGGTCGACAGATACGCAGTATTTT. Residues: CASSRLLAGGSTDTQYF.

The V call is TRBV25-1, the J call TRBJ1-2; the D is unclear. There are 14 residues in the CDR3. Germline CDR1 and CDR2: MGHDK and SYGVNS. Trimming removed 0 bases from V and 6 bases from J, with 11 bases in between. CDR3 amino acids: CASSEYLGSNGYTF. CDR3 in DNA: TGTGCCAGCAGTGAATATCTCGGCAGCAATGGCTACACCTTC.

Points on this clonotype: The conserved phenylalanine or tryptophan is not found at the CDR3 terminus, so this likely reflects a read error. V is TRBV5-1 and J is TRBJ2-5; possible D gene TRBD1, 5 bases. The J call could be wrong; TRBJ2-7 is a better fit for the DNA end. Germline CDR1 and CDR2: SGHRS and YFSETQ. The CDR3 runs 14 residues. The CDR3 sequence is CASSLDTDISEQYS. The CDR3 bases are TGCGCCAGCAGCTTGGATACGGACATCAGCGAGCAGTACTCC.